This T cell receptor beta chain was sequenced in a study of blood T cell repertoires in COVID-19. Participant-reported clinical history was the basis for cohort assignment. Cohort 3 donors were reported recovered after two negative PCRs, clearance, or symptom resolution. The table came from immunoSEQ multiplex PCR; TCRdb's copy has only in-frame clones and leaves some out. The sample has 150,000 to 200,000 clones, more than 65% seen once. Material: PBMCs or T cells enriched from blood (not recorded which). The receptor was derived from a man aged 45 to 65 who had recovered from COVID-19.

As DNA, the CDR3 is TGTGCCTGGGGAAGACAGGGTATTTTCGAGCAGTACTTC. This sequence encodes CAWGRQGIFEQYF. The chain combines TRBV30 with TRBJ2-7; 7 positions match TRBD1. From germline, CDR1 is GTSNPN and CDR2 SVGIG (reference sequence). Germline trimming cut 5 bases from V and 6 bases from J; bases unmatched to any gene: 10. The CDR3 loop spans 13 amino acids.